In this sample, the clone carrying this T cell receptor (beta chain) turned up a few times. The CDR3 consists of 14 residues. The ends were cut back, 1 base at V and 6 bases at J, with 9 bases in the middle. Germline lookup yields CDR1 LGHNA and CDR2 YSLEER. One entry per CDR3 protein, called by TCRdb with MiXCR from the 5' RACE reads. This table holds a few hundred thousand distinct CDR3 sequences, approximately 18% found once. The data derive from a study of identical twins. The specimen sequenced was naive T cells sorted from blood. This receptor was identified in a man aged 50-60 years in good health. This rearrangement joins TRBV4-3 to TRBJ1-4, with D possibly being TRBD1 (6 bases). The DNA for the CDR3 is TGCGCCAGCAGCCAAGTGGACAGTGATGAAAAACTGTTTTTT. Translated, it gives CASSQVDSDEKLFF.